The next 14 T cell receptor beta chains were all read from a single sample in a study of T cells after somatic rescue of genetic block. Here immunoSEQ multiplex PCR was the method, and the copy in TCRdb shows in-frame clones only, minus some. This sample carries about 7,400 clones, about 80% of them seen once, and the ten largest clones take roughly 25%. Source material: peripheral blood mononuclear cells (PBMCs). The receptors were gathered from a boy aged 10-17 years.

This chain uses TRBV7-2 with TRBJ2-1, with a weak D call TRBD1 (6 bases). From germline, CDR1 is SGHTA and CDR2 FQGNSA. Trimming took off 3 bases at V and 5 bases at J, with 26 bases between the two ends. This CDR3 is built from 19 residues. The CDR3 DNA is TGTGCCAGCAGCTTGACTCCTGGATCAACAGGGTTCCTTAACAATGAGCAGTTCTTC. It is translated as CASSLTPGSTGFLNNEQFF.

The chain uses TRBV11-2 and TRBJ1-1; D is perhaps TRBD1 (5 bases). The CDR3 runs to 14 residues. Germline V gene sequence: CDR1 SGHAT, CDR2 FQNNGV. The V gene lost 1 base and the J gene lost 11 bases, with 17 bases spanning the gap. CDR3 nucleotide sequence: TGTGCCAGCAGCTTAGGGCGGCCCGGGACCAGTGCTTTCTTT. Translating gives CASSLGRPGTSAFF.

By share of the sample, this clone is medium-sized (0.01 to 0.1%). V usage is TRBV6-1 and J usage is TRBJ2-5, with D perhaps matching TRBD2 (5 bases). Per germline, CDR1 MNHNS and CDR2 SASEGT. This CDR3 contains 14 residues. With 7 bases removed from V and 8 bases from J, the gap between germline ends came to 20 bases. This CDR3 reads CASMLSSTVQTQYF. In nucleotides, the CDR3 is TGTGCCAGCATGTTGTCTAGCACAGTACAAACCCAGTACTTC.

This chain uses TRBV9 with TRBJ2-1, with D unresolved. Germline V gene data show CDR1 as SGDLS and CDR2 as YYNGEE. Trimming removed 0 bases at V and 9 bases at J, with 13 bases between. This CDR3 is built from 14 residues. The DNA of the CDR3 is TGTGCCAGCAGCGTAGCTAGTGCGGCGGTTGAGCAGTTCTTC. This codes for CASSVASAAVEQFF.

The chain recombines TRBV4-2 with TRBJ2-1; 9 bases match TRBD2. The CDR3 runs 17 residues. The germline gives CDR1 LGHNA, CDR2 YNFKEQ. The V and J ends lost 3 bases and 4 bases, in that order; junction bases with no gene match: 10. The CDR3: CASSHPRTSEVYNEQFF. CDR3 bases: TGTGCCAGCAGCCACCCTCGGACTAGCGAGGTTTACAATGAGCAGTTCTTC.

This clone was counted a single time. The chain links TRBV29-1 to TRBJ2-1; 7 bases are a match to TRBD2. Trimming cost V 7 bases and J 8 bases; bases outside gene matches: 14. Germline CDR1 is SQVTM and CDR2 is ANQGSEA. This CDR3 region has 14 residues. Here the CDR3 reads CSATAGLPNDEQFF. In DNA form, the CDR3 reads TGCAGCGCCACAGCGGGACTACCAAACGATGAGCAGTTCTTC.

The chain uses TRBV7-9 and TRBJ2-1; the match to TRBD2 covers 8 bases. The CDR3 has 14 amino acids. V trimming: 5 bases; J trimming: 10 bases; junction bases outside the gene matches: 10. CDR1 is SEHNR, CDR2 FQNEAQ, per germline (reference sequence). The CDR3 nucleotides read TGTGCCAGCAGCGCCGGGACTAGACAGTGGGAGCAGTTCTTC. It yields the protein CASSAGTRQWEQFF.

This chain joins TRBV6-4 and TRBJ2-1; D might be TRBD2 (5 bases). Per the germline V gene, CDR1 is MRHNA and CDR2 is SNTAGT. V lost 6 bases, J lost 2 bases, and 8 bases lay in between. The CDR3 totals 13 residues. The CDR3: CASREGAYNEQFF. The CDR3 DNA follows: TGTGCCAGCAGAGAGGGAGCCTACAATGAGCAGTTCTTC.

The rearrangement links TRBV2 to TRBJ2-7; TRBD1 aligns across 8 bases. This CDR3 contains 16 residues. CDR1 and CDR2 from the germline V gene are SNHLY and FYNNEI. V shed 6 bases, J shed 6 bases, and the junction held 16 bases outside the gene matches. The DNA of the CDR3 is TGTGCCAGCAGATGGGACAGGCCTTCCGATATGGGCGAGCAGTACTTC. Translating gives CASRWDRPSDMGEQYF.

The chain uses TRBV19 and TRBJ2-4; TRBD1 or TRBD2 may be the D gene (5 bases each). Trimming stripped 3 bases from V and 3 bases from J, with 27 bases between. From germline, CDR1 is LNHDA and CDR2 SQIVND (reference sequence). This CDR3 contains 20 residues. CDR3 amino acids: CASSMPVVGVVWEGKNIQYF. CDR3 nucleotide sequence: TGTGCCAGTAGTATGCCGGTTGTGGGGGTTGTTTGGGAAGGCAAAAACATTCAGTACTTC.

The chain uses TRBV6-5 and TRBJ2-7; TRBD2 matches 10 bases. V gave up 7 bases and J gave up 6 bases; unmatched junction bases: 6. Germline values: CDR1 MNHEY, CDR2 SVGAGI. The CDR3 has 13 amino acids. CDR3 bases: TGTGCCAGCACTTCGGGACTAGCGACCGAGCAGTACTTC. Protein product: CASTSGLATEQYF.

J is TRBJ1-1 and V is TRBV27; no clear D gene. From germline, CDR1 is MNHEY and CDR2 SMNVEV (reference sequence). V gave up 10 bases and J gave up 1 base, with 13 bases separating them. The CDR3 spans 13 residues. CDR3 region: CATAWTANTEAFF. DNA of the CDR3: TGTGCCACCGCGTGGACGGCGAACACTGAAGCTTTCTTT.

The chain is built from TRBV4-3 and TRBJ2-7; no clear D. This CDR3 contains 14 residues. The germline CDR1 and CDR2 sequences are LGHNA and YSLEER. V dropped 2 bases and J dropped 1 base, with 9 bases sitting between them. CDR3 residues: CASSQFVTSYEQYF. CDR3 in DNA: TGCGCCAGCAGCCAATTCGTAACTTCCTACGAGCAGTACTTC.

The chain has TRBV7-9 and TRBJ2-7; D remains unclear. This CDR3 has 13 amino acids. The V end was cut by 4 bases, the J end by 3 bases, with 10 bases between. The V gene's germline CDR1 is SEHNR and CDR2 FQNEAQ (reference sequence). The CDR3 DNA reads TGTGCCAGCAGCTGGAGCAGTTTCTACGAGCAGTACTTC. It encodes CASSWSSFYEQYF.